Sequencing of this TCR beta chain was carried out in a study of T-cell reconstitution after alpha-beta-depleted transplantation in children. Using unique molecular identifiers, the investigators prepared the TCRbeta library. TCRdb passed the PCR reads through MiXCR, listing each CDR3 protein once. The sample holds about 410,000 distinct CDR3 sequences, over 20% seen once. V shed 5 bases and J 7 bases; nucleotides not matched to a gene: 5. The CDR3 is 14 residues long. This clonotype was detected only a few times. The receptor's source is a human donor who donated a stem cell graft to a child with acute myeloid leukemia. Source: PBMCs from the stem cell graft donor, taken from the stem cell graft. The J gene is TRBJ1-6, the V gene TRBV12-3 or TRBV12-4; 7 bases match TRBD1. CDR3 nucleotides: TGTGCCAGCAGTCCGGGACAGATGAATTCACCCCTCCACTTT. It encodes CASSPGQMNSPLHF.